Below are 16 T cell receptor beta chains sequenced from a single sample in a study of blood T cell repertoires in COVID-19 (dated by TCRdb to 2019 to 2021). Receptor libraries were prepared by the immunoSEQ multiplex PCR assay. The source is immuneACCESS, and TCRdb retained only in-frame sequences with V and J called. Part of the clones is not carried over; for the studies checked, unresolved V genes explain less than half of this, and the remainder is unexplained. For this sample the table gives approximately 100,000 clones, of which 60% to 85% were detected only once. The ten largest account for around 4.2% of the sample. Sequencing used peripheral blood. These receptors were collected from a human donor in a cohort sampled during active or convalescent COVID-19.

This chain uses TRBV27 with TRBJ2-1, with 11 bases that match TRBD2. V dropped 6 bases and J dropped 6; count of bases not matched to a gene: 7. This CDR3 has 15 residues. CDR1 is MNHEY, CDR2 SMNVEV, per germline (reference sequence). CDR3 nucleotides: TGTGCCAGCAGGAAGATAACTAGCGGGAGCAATGAGCAGTTCTTC. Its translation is CASRKITSGSNEQFF.

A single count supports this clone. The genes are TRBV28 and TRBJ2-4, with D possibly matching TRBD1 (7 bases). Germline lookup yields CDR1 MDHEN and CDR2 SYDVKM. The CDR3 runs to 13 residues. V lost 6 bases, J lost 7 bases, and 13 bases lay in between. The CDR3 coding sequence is TGTGCCAGCAGCGGAGGGGGCAGGAACATTCAGTACTTC. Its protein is CASSGGGRNIQYF.

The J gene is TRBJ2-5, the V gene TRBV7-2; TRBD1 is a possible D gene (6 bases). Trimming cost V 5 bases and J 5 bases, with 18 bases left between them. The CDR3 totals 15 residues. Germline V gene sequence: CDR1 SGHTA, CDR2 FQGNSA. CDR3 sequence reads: CASSLVAGQGETQYF. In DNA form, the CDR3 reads TGTGCCAGCAGCCTTGTTGCAGGGCAGGGGGAGACCCAGTACTTC. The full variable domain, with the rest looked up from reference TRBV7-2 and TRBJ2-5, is GAGVSQSPSNKVTEKGKDVELRCDPISGHTALYWYRQSLGQGLEFLIYFQGNSAPDKSGLPSDRFSAERTGGSVSTLTIQRTQQEDSAVYLCASSLVAGQGETQYFGPGTRLLVL.

The CDR3 DNA sequence: TGTGCCAGCAGCGTGAGCTCTGGAAACACCATATATTTT. It translates to CASSVSSGNTIYF. The rearrangement uses TRBV6-5 and TRBJ1-3; D ambiguous. Trimming removed 6 bases from V and 0 bases from J, with 6 bases in between. The CDR3 sequence is 13 residues long. In germline, CDR1 is MNHEY, CDR2 SVGAGI.

The CDR3 nucleotides read TGTGCCAGCAGTCAGCCGGCAGACCAAGGCGGGTTCACCTACGAGCAGTACTTC. The encoded protein is CASSQPADQGGFTYEQYF. The chain is built from TRBV27 and TRBJ2-7; D might be TRBD2 (5 bases). Germline CDR1 is MNHEY and CDR2 is SMNVEV (reference sequence). V was clipped by 5 bases and J by 2 bases, with 25 bases between them. The CDR3 consists of 18 residues.

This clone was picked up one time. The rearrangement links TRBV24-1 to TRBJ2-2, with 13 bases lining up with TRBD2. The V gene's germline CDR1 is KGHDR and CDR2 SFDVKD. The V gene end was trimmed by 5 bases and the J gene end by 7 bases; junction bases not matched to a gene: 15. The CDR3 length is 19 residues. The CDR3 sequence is CATSVTSGTSGMMGGELFF. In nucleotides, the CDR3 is TGTGCCACCAGTGTCACCTCCGGGACTAGCGGGATGATGGGCGGGGAGCTGTTTTTT.

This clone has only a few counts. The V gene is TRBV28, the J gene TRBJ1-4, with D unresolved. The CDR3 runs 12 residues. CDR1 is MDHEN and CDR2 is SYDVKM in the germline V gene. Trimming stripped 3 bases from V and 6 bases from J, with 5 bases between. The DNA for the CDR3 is TGTGCCAGCAGTTTTTTCGATGAAAAACTGTTTTTT. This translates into CASSFFDEKLFF. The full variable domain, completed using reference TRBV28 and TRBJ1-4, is DVKVTQSSRYLVKRTGEKVFLECVQDMDHENMFWYRQDPGLGLRLIYFSYDVKMKEKGDIPEGYSVSREKKERFSLILESASTNQTSMYLCASSFFDEKLFFGSGTQLSVL.

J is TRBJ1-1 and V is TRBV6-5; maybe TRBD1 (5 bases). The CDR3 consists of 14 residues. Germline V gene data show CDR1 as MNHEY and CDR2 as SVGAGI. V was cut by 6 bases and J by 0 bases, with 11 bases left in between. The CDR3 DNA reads TGTGCCAGCAGATTGGGACTGCTGAACACTGAAGCTTTCTTT. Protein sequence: CASRLGLLNTEAFF.

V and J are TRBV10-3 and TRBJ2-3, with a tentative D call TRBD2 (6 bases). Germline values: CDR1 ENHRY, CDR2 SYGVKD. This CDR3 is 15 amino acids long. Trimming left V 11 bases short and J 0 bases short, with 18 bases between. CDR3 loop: CAASLGTGSTDTQYF. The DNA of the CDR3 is TGTGCCGCCTCCCTCGGGACTGGGAGCACAGATACGCAGTATTTT.

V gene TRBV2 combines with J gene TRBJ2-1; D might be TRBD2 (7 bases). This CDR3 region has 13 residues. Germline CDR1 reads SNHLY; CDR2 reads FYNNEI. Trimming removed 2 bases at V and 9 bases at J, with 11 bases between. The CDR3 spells CASSEYREGEQFF. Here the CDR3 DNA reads TGTGCCAGCAGTGAATACAGGGAGGGTGAGCAGTTCTTC.

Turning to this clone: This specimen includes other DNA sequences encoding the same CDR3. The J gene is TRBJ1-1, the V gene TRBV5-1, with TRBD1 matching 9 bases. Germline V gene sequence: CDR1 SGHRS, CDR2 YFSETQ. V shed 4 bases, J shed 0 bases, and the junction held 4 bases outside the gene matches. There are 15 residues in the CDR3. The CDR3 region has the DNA TGCGCCAGCAGCAGGACAGGGGATCTGAACACTGAAGCTTTCTTT. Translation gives CASSRTGDLNTEAFF.

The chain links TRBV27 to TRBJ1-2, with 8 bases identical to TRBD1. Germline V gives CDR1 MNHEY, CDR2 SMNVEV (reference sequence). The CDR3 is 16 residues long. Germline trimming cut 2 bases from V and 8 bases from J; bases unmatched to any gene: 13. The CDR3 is CASSLNGQGVLRGYTF. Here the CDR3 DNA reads TGTGCCAGCAGTTTAAACGGACAGGGAGTATTGAGGGGCTACACCTTC.

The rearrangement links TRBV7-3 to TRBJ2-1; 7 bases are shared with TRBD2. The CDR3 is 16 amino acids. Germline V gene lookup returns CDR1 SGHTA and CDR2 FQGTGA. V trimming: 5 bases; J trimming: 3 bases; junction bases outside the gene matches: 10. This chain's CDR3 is CASSQIGLVGYNEQFF. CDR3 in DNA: TGTGCCAGCAGCCAAATCGGACTAGTTGGCTACAATGAGCAGTTCTTC.

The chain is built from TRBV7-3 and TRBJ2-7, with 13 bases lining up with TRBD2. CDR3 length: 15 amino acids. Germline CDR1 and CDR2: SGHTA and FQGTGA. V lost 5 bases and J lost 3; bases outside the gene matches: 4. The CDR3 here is CASSPGLAGYYEQYF. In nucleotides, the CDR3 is TGTGCCAGCAGCCCGGGACTAGCGGGATACTACGAGCAGTACTTC.

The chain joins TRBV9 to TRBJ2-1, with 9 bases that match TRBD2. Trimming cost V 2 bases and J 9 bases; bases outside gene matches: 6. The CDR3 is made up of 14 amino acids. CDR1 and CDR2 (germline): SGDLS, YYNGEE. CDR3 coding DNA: TGTGCCAGCAGCGTGACTAGCGGTTATGTTGAGCAGTTCTTC. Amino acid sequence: CASSVTSGYVEQFF.

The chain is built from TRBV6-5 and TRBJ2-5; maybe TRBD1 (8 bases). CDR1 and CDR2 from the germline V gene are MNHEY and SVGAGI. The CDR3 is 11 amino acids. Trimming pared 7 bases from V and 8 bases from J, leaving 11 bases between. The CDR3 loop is CASNRGGTQYF. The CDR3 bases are TGTGCCAGCAACAGGGGGGGAACCCAGTACTTC.